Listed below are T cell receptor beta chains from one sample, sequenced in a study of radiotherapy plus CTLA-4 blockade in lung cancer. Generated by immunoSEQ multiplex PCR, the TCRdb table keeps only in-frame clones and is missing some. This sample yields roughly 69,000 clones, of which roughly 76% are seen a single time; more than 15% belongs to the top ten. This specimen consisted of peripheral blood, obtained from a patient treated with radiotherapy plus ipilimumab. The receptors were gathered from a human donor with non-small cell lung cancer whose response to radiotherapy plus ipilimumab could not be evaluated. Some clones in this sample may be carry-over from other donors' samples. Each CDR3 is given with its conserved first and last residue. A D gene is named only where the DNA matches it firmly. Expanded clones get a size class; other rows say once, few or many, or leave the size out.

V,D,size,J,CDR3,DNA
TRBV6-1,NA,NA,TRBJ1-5,CASSLDYSNQPQHF,TGTGCCAGCAGTCTAGATTATAGCAATCAGCCCCAGCATTTT
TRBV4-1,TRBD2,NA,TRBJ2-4,CASSRIAGEGDIQYF,TGCGCCAGCAGCCGGATAGCGGGGGAGGGGGACATTCAGTACTTC
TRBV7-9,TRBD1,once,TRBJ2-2,CASSMRRDRVGNTGELFF,TGTGCCAGCAGCATGCGCCGGGACAGGGTAGGGAACACCGGGGAGCTGTTTTTT
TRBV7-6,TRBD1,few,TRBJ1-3,CASSLGPGQGASGNTIYF,TGTGCCAGCAGCTTAGGACCGGGACAGGGGGCGAGTGGAAACACCATATATTTT
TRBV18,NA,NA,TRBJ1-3,CASSPNRADSGNTIYF,TGTGCCAGCTCACCGAACAGGGCCGACTCTGGAAACACCATATATTTT
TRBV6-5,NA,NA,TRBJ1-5,CASGQGWQPQHF,TGTGCCAGCGGGCAGGGATGGCAGCCCCAGCATTTT
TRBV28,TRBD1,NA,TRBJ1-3,CASGTGQTFSGNTIYF,TGTGCCAGCGGCACGGGACAGACCTTCTCTGGAAACACCATATATTTT
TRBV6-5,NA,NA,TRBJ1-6,CASSERGGNSPLHF,TGTGCCAGCAGTGAAAGGGGGGGAAATTCACCCCTCCACTTT
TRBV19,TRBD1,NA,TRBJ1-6,CASSPPDRAGSPLHF,TGTGCCAGTAGTCCGCCCGACAGGGCGGGTTCACCCCTCCACTTT
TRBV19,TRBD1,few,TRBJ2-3,CASSTGQDPPDTQYF,TGTGCCAGTAGTACAGGACAGGACCCCCCAGATACGCAGTATTTT
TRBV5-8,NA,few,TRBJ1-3,CASSLARAGTGNTIYF,TGTGCCAGCAGCTTGGCGCGCGCGGGCACTGGAAACACCATATATTTT
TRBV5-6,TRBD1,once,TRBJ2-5,CASSFLDRGRETQYF,TGTGCCAGCAGCTTCTTGGACAGGGGGAGAGAGACCCAGTACTTC
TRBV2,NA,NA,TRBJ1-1,CASCGELNTEAFF,TGTGCCAGTTGTGGTGAGTTGAACACTGAAGCTTTCTTT
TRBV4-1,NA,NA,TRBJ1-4,CASSQAVGGNEKLFF,TGCGCCAGCAGCCAAGCAGTAGGCGGAAATGAAAAACTGTTTTTT
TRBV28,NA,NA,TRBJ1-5,CASSLWGIGGNQPQHF,TGTGCCAGCAGTTTATGGGGGATAGGGGGCAATCAGCCCCAGCATTTT
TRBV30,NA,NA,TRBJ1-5,CAWSKGMSNQPQHF,TGTGCCTGGAGTAAGGGGATGAGCAATCAGCCCCAGCATTTT
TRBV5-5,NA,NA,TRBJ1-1,CASSLEHYEAFF,TGTGCCAGCAGCTTGGAGCACTACGAAGCTTTCTTT
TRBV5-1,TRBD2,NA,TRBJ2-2,CASSLVAGGATGELFF,TGCGCCAGCAGCTTGGTTGCGGGGGGAGCCACCGGGGAGCTGTTTTTT
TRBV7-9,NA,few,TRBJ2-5,CASSLTGLGETQYF,TGTGCCAGCAGCTTAACAGGGTTGGGGGAGACCCAGTACTTC
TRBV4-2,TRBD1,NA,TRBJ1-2,CASSPITGAANGYTF,TGTGCCAGCAGCCCCATCACAGGGGCCGCAAATGGCTACACCTTC
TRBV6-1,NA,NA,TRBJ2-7,CASSEGPEQYF,TGTGCCAGCAGTGAGGGCCCCGAGCAGTACTTC
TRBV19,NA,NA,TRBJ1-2,CASRRTVNYGYTF,TGTGCCAGTAGGAGGACAGTAAACTATGGCTACACCTTC
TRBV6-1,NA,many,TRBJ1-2,CASSSRTAAYGYTF,TGTGCCAGCAGTTCACGGACAGCTGCATATGGCTACACCTTC
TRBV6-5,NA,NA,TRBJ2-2,CASSKFQENTGELFF,TGTGCCAGCAGCAAATTCCAGGAGAACACCGGGGAGCTGTTTTTT
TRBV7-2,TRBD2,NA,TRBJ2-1,CASSPLAGDHNEQFF,TGTGCCAGCAGCCCGCTAGCGGGGGATCACAATGAGCAGTTCTTC
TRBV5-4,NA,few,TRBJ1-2,CASSGGGREDYGYTF,TGTGCCAGCAGCGGCGGGGGCAGGGAAGACTATGGCTACACCTTC
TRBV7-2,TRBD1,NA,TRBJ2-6,CASSLGQGKSGANVLTF,TGTGCCAGCAGCTTAGGACAGGGAAAATCGGGGGCCAACGTCCTGACTTTC
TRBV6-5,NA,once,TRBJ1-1,CASSGSYTEAFF,TGTGCCAGCAGCGGGTCTTACACTGAAGCTTTCTTT
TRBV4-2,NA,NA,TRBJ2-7,CASSAGLSEQYF,TGTGCCAGCAGCGCAGGCTTGAGTGAGCAGTACTTC
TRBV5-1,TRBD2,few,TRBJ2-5,CASSPGRAGGAETQYF,TGCGCCAGCAGCCCAGGCCGAGCGGGGGGCGCGGAGACCCAGTACTTC
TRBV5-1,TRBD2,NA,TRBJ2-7,CASSLSLAGWEQYF,TGCGCCAGCAGCTTGTCTCTAGCGGGGTGGGAGCAGTACTTC
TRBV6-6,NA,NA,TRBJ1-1,CASSYQGSNTEAFF,TGTGCCAGCAGTTACCAGGGGTCGAACACTGAAGCTTTCTTT
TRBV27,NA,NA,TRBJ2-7,CASSSAGHEQYF,TGTGCCAGCAGTAGCGCAGGGCACGAGCAGTACTTC
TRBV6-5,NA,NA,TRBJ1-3,CASGGPGGNTIYF,TGTGCCAGCGGCGGGCCGGGTGGAAACACCATATATTTT
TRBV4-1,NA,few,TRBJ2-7,CASSQAATGYEQYF,TGCGCCAGCAGCCAAGCGGCTACGGGATACGAGCAGTACTTC
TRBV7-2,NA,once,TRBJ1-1,CASSFSPGDFEAFF,TGTGCCAGCAGCTTCAGTCCCGGGGATTTTGAAGCTTTCTTT
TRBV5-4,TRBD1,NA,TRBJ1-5,CASSFGRGTNQPQHF,TGTGCCAGCAGCTTCGGCAGGGGGACCAATCAGCCCCAGCATTTT
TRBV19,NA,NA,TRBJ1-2,CASSRTAGNGYTF,TGTGCCAGTAGTCGGACAGCGGGGAATGGCTACACCTTC
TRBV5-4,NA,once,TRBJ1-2,CASSLEGVRYGYTF,TGTGCCAGCAGCTTGGAGGGGGTACGCTATGGCTACACCTTC
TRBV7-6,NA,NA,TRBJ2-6,CASSLRTDSLGANVLTF,TGTGCCAGCAGTTTGAGGACAGATTCTCTGGGGGCCAACGTCCTGACTTTC
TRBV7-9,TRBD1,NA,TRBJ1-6,CASSLTGASPLHF,TGTGCCAGCAGCTTGACAGGGGCTTCACCCCTCCACTTT
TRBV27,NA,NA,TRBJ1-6,CASSLRVRTGNSPLHF,TGTGCCAGCAGTTTACGGGTCCGGACGGGAAATTCACCCCTCCACTTT
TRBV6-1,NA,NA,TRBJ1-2,CASSEDGRTNYGYTF,TGTGCCAGCAGTGAAGATGGCAGAACTAACTATGGCTACACCTTC
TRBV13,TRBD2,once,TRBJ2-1,CASSSLAGGPREQFF,TGTGCCAGCAGCTCACTAGCGGGGGGGCCAAGGGAGCAGTTCTTC
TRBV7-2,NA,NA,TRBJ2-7,CASSPHSRYEQYF,TGTGCCAGCAGCCCCCACAGTCGCTACGAGCAGTACTTC
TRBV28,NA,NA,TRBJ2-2,CASSLQTYTGELFF,TGTGCCAGCAGTCTTCAGACTTACACCGGGGAGCTGTTTTTT
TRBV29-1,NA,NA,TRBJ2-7,CSVFRGYEQYF,TGCAGCGTTTTTAGGGGCTACGAGCAGTACTTC
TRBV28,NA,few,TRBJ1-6,CASSLSPQGGRSPLHF,TGTGCCAGCAGTTTATCCCCCCAGGGTGGGAGGTCACCCCTCCACTTT
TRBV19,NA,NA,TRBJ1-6,CASRNGGNNSPLHF,TGTGCCAGTAGAAATGGGGGGAATAATTCACCCCTCCACTTT
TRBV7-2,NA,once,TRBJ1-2,CASSLAGIDYGYTF,TGTGCCAGCAGCTTAGCCGGGATAGACTATGGCTACACCTTC
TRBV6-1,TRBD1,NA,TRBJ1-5,CASSLTGGGNQPQHF,TGTGCCAGCAGTTTGACAGGGGGCGGCAATCAGCCCCAGCATTTT
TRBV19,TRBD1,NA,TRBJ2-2,CASSLQGTTGELFF,TGTGCCAGTAGTCTACAGGGGACCACCGGGGAGCTGTTTTTT
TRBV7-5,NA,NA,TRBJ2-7,CAKKAPVNEQYF,TGTGCCAAGAAAGCCCCCGTAAACGAGCAGTACTTC
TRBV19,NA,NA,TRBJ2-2,CASSISRWLRGGELFF,TGTGCCAGTAGTATAAGTCGGTGGCTGCGAGGCGGGGAGCTGTTTTTT
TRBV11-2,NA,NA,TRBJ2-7,CASSLEVFGEQYF,TGTGCCAGCAGCTTAGAGGTGTTCGGGGAGCAGTACTTC